Listed here are 10 T cell receptor beta chains from one sample, sequenced in a study of T cells expressing NK-cell markers. Following a re-call of the 5' RACE reads, TCRdb has one entry per CDR3 protein and lacks DNA. This repertoire includes 300,000 to 450,000 distinct CDR3 sequences. Sequenced input: blood T cells: a sorted CD56 or NKG2C T cell subset, CD4+ or CD8+ T cells, or bulk PBMC T cells (not recorded which). All receptors come from a man aged 18 to 69 in good health.

The chain employs TRBV30 and TRBJ2-7; without DNA, the TCRdb call of TRBD1 cannot be checked. The CDR3 contains 14 residues. CDR1 is GTSNPN, CDR2 SVGIG, per germline (reference sequence). CDR3 loop: CAWSSTGAPNEQYF.

This chain connects TRBV6-1 to TRBJ1-1. The germline gives CDR1 MNHNS, CDR2 SASEGT. The CDR3 extends over 13 amino acids. This CDR3 is CASSTEAYTEAFF.

The gene calls are TRBV3-1 and TRBJ2-3; TCRdb gives TRBD2 as the D gene, but with no DNA this cannot be confirmed. The CDR3 length is 16 residues. CDR1 LGHDT and CDR2 YNNKEL come from the germline V gene (reference sequence). The CDR3 sequence is CASSQVPSGSTDTQYF.

The chain uses TRBV7-9 and TRBJ1-2; TCRdb selects TRBD1, and the lack of DNA leaves this call unchecked. Germline V CDR1 and CDR2: SEHNR, FQNEAQ (reference sequence). The CDR3 spans 12 residues. The CDR3 is CASSSSQGGYTF.

The rearrangement links TRBV18 to TRBJ1-1. Germline V gene lookup returns CDR1 KGHSH and CDR2 LQKENI. The CDR3 contains 14 residues. CDR3 in amino acids: CASSPGRENTEAFF. The complete variable domain, with remaining parts taken from reference TRBV18 and TRBJ1-1, reads NAGVMQNPRHLVRRRGQEARLRCSPMKGHSHVYWYRQLPEEGLKFMVYLQKENIIDESGMPKERFSAEFPKEGPSILRIQQVVRGDSAAYFCASSPGRENTEAFFGQGTRLTVV.

The V and J genes are TRBV28 and TRBJ1-1. CDR1 is MDHEN, CDR2 SYDVKM, per germline. The CDR3 has 16 residues. The CDR3 region is CASRTLHLAVNTEAFF.

The chain has TRBV9 and TRBJ1-6. The CDR3 extends over 16 amino acids. In germline, CDR1 is SGDLS, CDR2 YYNGEE. CDR3 sequence: CASSVEDRGLNSPLHF.

The chain recombines TRBV20-1 with TRBJ2-3. The CDR3 consists of 13 residues. Germline V gives CDR1 DFQATT, CDR2 SNEGSKA (reference sequence). This chain's CDR3 is CSARPGFTDTQYF.

The J gene is TRBJ2-7, the V gene TRBV6-4; lacking DNA, the TRBD1 call made by TCRdb goes unchecked. Germline loops: CDR1 MRHNA, CDR2 SNTAGT. The CDR3 contains 13 residues. The CDR3 protein is CASSVPGPYEQYF.

This chain uses TRBV7-9 with TRBJ2-1; no DNA is available, so the TRBD1 call from TCRdb remains unchecked. Germline lookup yields CDR1 SEHNR and CDR2 FQNEAQ (reference sequence). This CDR3 has 16 amino acids. The CDR3 loop is CASSSPDRDRRNEQFF.